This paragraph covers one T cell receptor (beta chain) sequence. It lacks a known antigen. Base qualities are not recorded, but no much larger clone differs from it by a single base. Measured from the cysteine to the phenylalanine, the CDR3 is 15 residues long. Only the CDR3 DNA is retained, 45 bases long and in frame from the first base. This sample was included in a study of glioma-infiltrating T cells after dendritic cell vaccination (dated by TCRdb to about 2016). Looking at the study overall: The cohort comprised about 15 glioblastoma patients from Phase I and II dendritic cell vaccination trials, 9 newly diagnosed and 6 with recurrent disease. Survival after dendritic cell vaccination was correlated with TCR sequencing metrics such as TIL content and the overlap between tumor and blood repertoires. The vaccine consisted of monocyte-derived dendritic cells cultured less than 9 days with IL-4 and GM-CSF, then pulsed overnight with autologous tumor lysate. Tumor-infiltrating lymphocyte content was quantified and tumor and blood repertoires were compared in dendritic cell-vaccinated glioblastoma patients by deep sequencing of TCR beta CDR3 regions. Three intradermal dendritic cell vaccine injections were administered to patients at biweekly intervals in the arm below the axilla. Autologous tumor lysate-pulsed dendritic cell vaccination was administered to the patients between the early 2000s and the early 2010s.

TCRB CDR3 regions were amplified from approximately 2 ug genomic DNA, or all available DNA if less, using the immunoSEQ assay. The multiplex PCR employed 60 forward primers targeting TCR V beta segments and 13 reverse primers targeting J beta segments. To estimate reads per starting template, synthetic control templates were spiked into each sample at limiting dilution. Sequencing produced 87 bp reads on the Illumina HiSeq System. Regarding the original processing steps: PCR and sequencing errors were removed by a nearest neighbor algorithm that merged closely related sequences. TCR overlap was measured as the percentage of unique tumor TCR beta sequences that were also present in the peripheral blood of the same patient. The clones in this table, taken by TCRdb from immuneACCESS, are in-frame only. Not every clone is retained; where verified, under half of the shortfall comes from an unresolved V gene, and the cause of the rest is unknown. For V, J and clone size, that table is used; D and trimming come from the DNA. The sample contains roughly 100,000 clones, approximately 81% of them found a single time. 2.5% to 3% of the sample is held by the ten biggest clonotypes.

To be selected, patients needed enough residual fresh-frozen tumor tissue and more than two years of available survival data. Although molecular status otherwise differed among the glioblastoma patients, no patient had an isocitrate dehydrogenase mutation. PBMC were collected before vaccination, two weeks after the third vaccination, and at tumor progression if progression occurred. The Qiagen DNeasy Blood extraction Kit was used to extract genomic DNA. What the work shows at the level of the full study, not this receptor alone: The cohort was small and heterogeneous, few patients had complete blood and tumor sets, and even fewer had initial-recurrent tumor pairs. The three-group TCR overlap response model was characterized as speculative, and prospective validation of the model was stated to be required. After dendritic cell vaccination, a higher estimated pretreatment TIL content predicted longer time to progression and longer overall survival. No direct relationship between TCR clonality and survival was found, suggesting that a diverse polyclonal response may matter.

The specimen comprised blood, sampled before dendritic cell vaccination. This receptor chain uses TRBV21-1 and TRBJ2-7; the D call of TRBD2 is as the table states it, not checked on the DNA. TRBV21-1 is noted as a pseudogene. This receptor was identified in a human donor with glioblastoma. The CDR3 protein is CASSKGLAGEYEQYF. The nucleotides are TGTGCCAGCAGCAAAGGACTAGCGGGAGAGTACGAGCAGTACTTC.